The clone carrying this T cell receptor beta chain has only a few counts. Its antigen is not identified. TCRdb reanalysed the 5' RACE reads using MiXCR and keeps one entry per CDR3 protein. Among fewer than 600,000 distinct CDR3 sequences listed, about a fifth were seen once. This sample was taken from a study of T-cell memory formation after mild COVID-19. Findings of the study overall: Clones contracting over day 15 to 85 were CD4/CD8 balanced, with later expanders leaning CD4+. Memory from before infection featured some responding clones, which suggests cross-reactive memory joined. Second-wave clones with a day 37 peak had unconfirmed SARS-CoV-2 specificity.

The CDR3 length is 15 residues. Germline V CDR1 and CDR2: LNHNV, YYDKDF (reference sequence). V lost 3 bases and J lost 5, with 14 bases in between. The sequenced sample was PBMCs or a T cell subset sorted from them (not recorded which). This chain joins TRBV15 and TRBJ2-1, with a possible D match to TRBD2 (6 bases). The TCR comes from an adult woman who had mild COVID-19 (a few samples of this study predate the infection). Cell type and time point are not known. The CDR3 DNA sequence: TGTGCCACCAGCAGGGCGGACTATCTCAACAATGAGCAGTTCTTC. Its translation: CATSRADYLNNEQFF.